This TCR beta chain derives from a study of Ad26.COV2.S vaccination and SARS-CoV-2 variants. Treatment meaning: some 19 received Ad26.COV2.S at low or high dose, single or two shots; roughly 5 received placebo; per-sample allocation not given. The samples were gathered on day 63 after the first injection of vaccine or placebo. The data were produced by immunoSEQ multiplex PCR, yet TCRdb's version contains in-frame clones alone and is incomplete. The top ten hold roughly 13% of the sample, which has about 480,000 clones, around 88% seen once. This CDR3 contains 15 residues. V lost 2 bases to trimming and J lost 4 bases, with 12 bases between them. The germline V gene encodes CDR1 KGHSY and CDR2 FQNENV.

Sample: peripheral blood, taken in a trial of Ad26.COV2.S vaccine versus placebo. This receptor was taken from a person between 18 and 65 years old who received the Ad26.COV2.S COVID-19 vaccine or a placebo. The chain links TRBV16 to TRBJ2-1; a weak D match, TRBD1 (5 bases). CDR3 sequence: CASSQDQGPYNEQFF. The DNA for the CDR3 is TGTGCCAGCAGCCAAGATCAGGGTCCTTACAATGAGCAGTTCTTC.